This entry lists 3 T cell receptor beta chains sequenced from one sample in a study of blood T cell repertoires in COVID-19. The repertoire was sequenced with immunoSEQ multiplex PCR; TCRdb's copy has only in-frame clones and lacks some. This table holds 150,000 to 250,000 clones, 85% to 95% found once. The sample comprised peripheral blood. The receptors here all came from a man aged 30 to 45 with COVID-19, enrolled during active disease.

The rearrangement links TRBV9 to TRBJ2-5; the D gene is possibly TRBD2 (7 bases). This CDR3 has 16 amino acids. The germline V gene encodes CDR1 SGDLS and CDR2 YYNGEE. Trimming left V 4 bases short and J 2 bases short, with 18 bases between. In nucleotides, the CDR3 is TGTGCCAGCAGCCCCGGGGGGCGGGTTGGGCAAGAGACCCAGTACTTC. The encoded protein is CASSPGGRVGQETQYF.

The J gene is TRBJ2-7, the V gene TRBV5-1, with D possibly being TRBD2 (5 bases). Germline lookup yields CDR1 SGHRS and CDR2 YFSETQ. The length of the CDR3 is 15 residues. V was pared by 6 bases and J by 6 bases, with 22 bases between. CDR3 in amino acids: CASTHAAGGGSEQYF. The CDR3 DNA sequence: TGCGCCAGCACCCACGCGGCGGGTGGCGGCAGCGAGCAGTACTTC.

The chain has TRBV7-2 and TRBJ1-5, with D unresolved. Per the germline V gene, CDR1 is SGHTA and CDR2 is FQGNSA. Trimming pared 5 bases from V and 3 bases from J, leaving 20 bases between. The CDR3 covers 17 residues. The DNA of the CDR3 is TGTGCCAGCAGCGTACAGACCGGGATGTATTCCAATCAGCCCCAGCATTTT. The encoded protein is CASSVQTGMYSNQPQHF.